The 10 T cell receptor beta chains below were found in one sample sequenced in a study of CD8+ T cells in alopecia areata. Specified treatment: oral pan-JAK inhibitor, 5-10 mg twice daily. TCR sequencing used cDNA made by reverse transcription of extracted RNA. The method was immunoSEQ multiplex PCR; TCRdb's version includes in-frame clones alone and lacks a portion of them. The table lists about 190,000 clones, roughly three fifths of them singletons. Material: CD4+ T cells sorted from blood, obtained at week 4, from a patient treated with tofacitinib. These receptors were collected from a human donor with alopecia areata.

A note on this clone: At one boundary the junction diverges from the germline segment, which might be a read error. The V and J genes are TRBV4-3 and TRBJ1-2; weak D call: TRBD1 (5 bases). There are 13 residues in the CDR3. Germline loops: CDR1 LGHNA, CDR2 YSLEER. CDR3 loop: CASSHPGSGGYAF. The DNA of the CDR3 is TGCGCCAGCAGCCACCCAGGGTCGGGCGGCTACGCCTTC.

This rearrangement joins TRBV6-5 to TRBJ1-2; 7 nucleotides align to TRBD1. J gave up 2 bases and V 4 bases, and 7 bases lay outside the gene matches. Germline V CDR1 and CDR2: MNHEY, SVGAGI. This CDR3 comprises 15 residues. The CDR3 coding sequence is TGTGCCAGCAGTTTCTCGGGACAGATCAACTATGGCTACACCTTC. Its protein is CASSFSGQINYGYTF.

V gene TRBV29-1 combines with J gene TRBJ2-5; a possible D gene is TRBD2 (6 bases). The CDR3 is made up of 12 amino acids. Germline lookup yields CDR1 SQVTM and CDR2 ANQGSEA. Trimming stripped 5 bases from V and 10 bases from J, with 17 bases between. The CDR3 spells CSVFRREWSQYF. CDR3 nucleotides: TGCAGCGTTTTTCGACGGGAGTGGAGCCAGTACTTC.

The V and J genes are TRBV27 and TRBJ2-5, with D perhaps matching TRBD2 (5 bases). CDR1 is MNHEY and CDR2 is SMNVEV in the germline V gene (reference sequence). The CDR3 runs 14 residues. The V gene lost 5 bases and the J gene lost 4 bases, with 14 bases spanning the gap. The CDR3 DNA sequence: TGTGCCAGCAGTGCTTTGGTCGGGGTAGAGACCCAGTACTTC. This codes for CASSALVGVETQYF.

Here the CDR3 reads CASSLFSRANTEAFF. The CDR3 bases are TGTGCCAGCAGTTTATTCAGCCGGGCGAACACTGAAGCTTTCTTT. This chain joins TRBV27 and TRBJ1-1; D unclear. CDR1 and CDR2 from the germline V gene are MNHEY and SMNVEV (reference sequence). The germline V and J ends were trimmed by 1 base and 1 base, with 10 bases remaining between them. CDR3 length: 15 amino acids.

The rearrangement joins TRBV30 to TRBJ2-6; maybe TRBD2 (5 bases). V dropped 2 bases and J dropped 0 bases, with 17 bases sitting between them. The CDR3 is 18 amino acids. The germline V gene has CDR1 GTSNPN and CDR2 SVGIG (reference sequence). Here the CDR3 reads CAWSPRGGPYSGANVLTF. In nucleotides, the CDR3 is TGTGCCTGGAGTCCCCGGGGTGGACCGTACTCTGGGGCCAACGTCCTGACTTTC. Combining the CDR3 with reference TRBV30 and TRBJ2-6 gives the whole variable domain SQTIHQWPATLVQPVGSPLSLECTVEGTSNPNLYWYRQAAGRGLQLLFYSVGIGQISSEVPQNLSASRPQDRQFILSSKKLLLSDSGFYLCAWSPRGGPYSGANVLTFGAGSRLTVL.

The V and J genes are TRBV4-3 and TRBJ2-3; 10 bases fit TRBD2. The CDR3 has 16 amino acids. The germline CDR1 and CDR2 sequences are LGHNA and YSLEER. The V gene end was trimmed by 4 bases and the J gene end by 0 bases; junction bases not matched to a gene: 4. CDR3: CASSRTTSGSTDTQYF. The CDR3 bases are TGCGCCAGCAGCCGGACGACTAGCGGGAGCACAGATACGCAGTATTTT.

J is TRBJ2-1 and V is TRBV2, with TRBD2 matching over 11 bases. The CDR3 has 21 amino acids. Germline CDR1 reads SNHLY; CDR2 reads FYNNEI. Trimming removed 3 bases from V and 4 bases from J; junction bases left unmatched: 20. This CDR3 reads CASSDGQRDAGLAVRYNEQFF. The CDR3 coding sequence is TGTGCCAGCAGTGATGGCCAACGGGACGCGGGACTAGCGGTCCGTTACAATGAGCAGTTCTTC.

V gene TRBV29-1 combines with J gene TRBJ2-2; D is unclear. Trimming pared 6 bases from V and 6 bases from J, leaving 20 bases between. The CDR3 runs 15 residues. Germline V gene sequence: CDR1 SQVTM, CDR2 ANQGSEA. The CDR3 DNA follows: TGCAGCGTCCGATCGCCCCAACTGTATGCCGGGGAGCTGTTTTTT. This gives the protein CSVRSPQLYAGELFF.

The chain employs TRBV2 and TRBJ2-7, with TRBD1 matching over 7 bases. The CDR3 is 12 amino acids. V gave up 6 bases and J gave up 5 bases; unmatched junction bases: 4. The V gene's germline CDR1 is SNHLY and CDR2 FYNNEI. The CDR3 loop reads CASRAQGHEQYF. As DNA, the CDR3 is TGTGCCAGCAGAGCACAGGGGCACGAGCAGTACTTC.